This T cell receptor beta chain was sequenced for a study of T cell repertoires in cytomegalovirus infection. Turning to the study itself: Indicated by public TCR beta signatures were CMV infection and matching HLA type. Study-level findings and limits: Summed frequency of public TCR beta families distinguished CMV carriers with the relevant HLA.

Germline V gene lookup returns CDR1 SGHTA and CDR2 FQGNSA. The CDR3 has 13 residues. V gave up 5 bases and J gave up 5 bases, with 10 bases separating them. TCRdb called the reads again in MiXCR, with one record for every CDR3 protein. The table includes around 430,000 distinct CDR3 sequences, roughly 43% detected once. This clonotype has more than one count but fewer than ten. Its target is not known. This sample comprised cultured PBMCs, obtained from culture after CMV antigen stimulation. The rearrangement joins TRBV7-2 to TRBJ2-4; TRBD1 is a possible D gene (5 bases). The source of this sequence is a human donor in good health (CMV status not recorded). Some clones in this sample may be carry-over from other donors' samples. CDR3 in DNA: TGTGCCAGCAGCAGGGGTGGACAAAACATTCAGTACTTC. Translation gives CASSRGGQNIQYF.